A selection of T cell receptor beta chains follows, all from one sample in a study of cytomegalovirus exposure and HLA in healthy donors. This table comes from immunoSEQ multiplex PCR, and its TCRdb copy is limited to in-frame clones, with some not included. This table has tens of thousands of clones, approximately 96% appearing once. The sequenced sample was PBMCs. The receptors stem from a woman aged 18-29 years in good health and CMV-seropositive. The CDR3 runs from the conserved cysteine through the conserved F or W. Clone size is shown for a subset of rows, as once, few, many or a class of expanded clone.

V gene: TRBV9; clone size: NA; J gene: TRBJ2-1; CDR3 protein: CASSEDRGIYNEQFF
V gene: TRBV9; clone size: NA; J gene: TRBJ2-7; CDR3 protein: CASSGHRANEQYF
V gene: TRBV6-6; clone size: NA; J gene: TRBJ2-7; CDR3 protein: CASSYGGQGADEQYF
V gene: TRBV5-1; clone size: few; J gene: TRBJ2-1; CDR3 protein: CASSWGEVAGYNEQFF
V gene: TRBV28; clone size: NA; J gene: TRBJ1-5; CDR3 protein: CASSFLPKSGGFSNQPQHF
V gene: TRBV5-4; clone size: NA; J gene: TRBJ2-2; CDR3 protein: CASSLAGANTGELFF
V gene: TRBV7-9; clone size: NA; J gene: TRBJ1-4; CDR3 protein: CASSLISPRGFEKLFF
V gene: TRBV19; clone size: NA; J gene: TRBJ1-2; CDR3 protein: CASTPTGGADGYTF
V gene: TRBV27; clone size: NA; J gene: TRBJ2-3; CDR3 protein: CASSLYLLPSGSTDTQYF
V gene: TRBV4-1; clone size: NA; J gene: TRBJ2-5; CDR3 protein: CASSQTGLLQETQYF
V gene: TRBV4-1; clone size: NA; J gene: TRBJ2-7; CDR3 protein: CASSQDGGEKSYEQYF
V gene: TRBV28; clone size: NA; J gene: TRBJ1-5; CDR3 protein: CASSLTGYSNQPQHF
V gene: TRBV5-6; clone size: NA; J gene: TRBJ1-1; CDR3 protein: CASSLFTGGTEAFF
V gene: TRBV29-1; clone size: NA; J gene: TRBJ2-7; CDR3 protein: CSVARSYEQYF
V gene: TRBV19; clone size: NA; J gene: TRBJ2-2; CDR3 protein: CASSRRTGRISGELFF
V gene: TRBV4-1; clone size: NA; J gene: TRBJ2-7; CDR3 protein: CASSQDVSYEQYF
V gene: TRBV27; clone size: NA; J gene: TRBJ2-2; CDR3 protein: CASSLAVGELFF
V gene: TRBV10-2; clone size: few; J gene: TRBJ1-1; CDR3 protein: CASRATGNTEAFF
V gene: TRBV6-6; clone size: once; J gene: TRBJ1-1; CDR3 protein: CASSYSYRGDGTEAFF
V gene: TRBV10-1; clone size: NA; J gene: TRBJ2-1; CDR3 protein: CASSPRRDSYNEQFF
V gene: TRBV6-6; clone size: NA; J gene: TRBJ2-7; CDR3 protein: CASSPSWLQGSEQYF
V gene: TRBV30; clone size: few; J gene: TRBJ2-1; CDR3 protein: CAWSQTGYGEQFF
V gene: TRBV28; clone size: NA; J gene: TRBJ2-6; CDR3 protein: CASSPHTGSGANVLTF
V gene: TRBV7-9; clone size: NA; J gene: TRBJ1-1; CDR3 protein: CASSPTGANTEAFF
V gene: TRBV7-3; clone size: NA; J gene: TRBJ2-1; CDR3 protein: CASSLSGRGKYNEQFF
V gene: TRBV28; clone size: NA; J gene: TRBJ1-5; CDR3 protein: CASASGNSNQPQHF
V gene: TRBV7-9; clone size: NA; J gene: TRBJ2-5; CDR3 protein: CASSGDRIQETQYF
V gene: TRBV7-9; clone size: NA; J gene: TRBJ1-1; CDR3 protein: CASSLAPLEDRGAFF
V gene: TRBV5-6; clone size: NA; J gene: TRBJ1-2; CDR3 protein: CASSPGGVGYTF
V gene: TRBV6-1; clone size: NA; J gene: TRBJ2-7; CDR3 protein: CASSGLAGAVGEQYF
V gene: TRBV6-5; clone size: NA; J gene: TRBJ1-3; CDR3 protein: CASRRGTGNTIYF
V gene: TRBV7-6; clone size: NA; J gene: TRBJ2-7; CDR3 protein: CASSLPGQGGYEQYF
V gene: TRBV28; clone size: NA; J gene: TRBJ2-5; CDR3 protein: CASSFEPWRAQYF
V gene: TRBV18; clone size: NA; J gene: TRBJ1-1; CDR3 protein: CASSPLGTGGDTEAFF
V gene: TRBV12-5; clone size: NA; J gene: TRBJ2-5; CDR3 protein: CASGLREETPEWETQYF
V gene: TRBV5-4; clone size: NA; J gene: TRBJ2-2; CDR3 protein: CASSLDQVTGELFF
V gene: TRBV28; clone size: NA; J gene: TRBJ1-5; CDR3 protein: CASSSLDRVGNQPQHF
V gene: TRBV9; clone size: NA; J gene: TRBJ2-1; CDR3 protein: CASSIHTGENEQFF
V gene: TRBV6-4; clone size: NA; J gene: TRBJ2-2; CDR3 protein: CASSEAGTGELFF
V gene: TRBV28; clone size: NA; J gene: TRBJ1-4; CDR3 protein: CASSGQLPYLNEKLFF
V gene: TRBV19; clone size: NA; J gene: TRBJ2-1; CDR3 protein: CASATGEWSGYNEQFF